This T cell receptor beta chain was captured by sequencing in a study of T cells in Graves' hyperthyroidism and ophthalmopathy. Amplification targeted TCR beta CDR3 regions from RNA transcripts. The HTBI primer set was used in a first-round RT-PCR of the TCR CDR3. TCRdb used MiXCR to reprocess the multiplex PCR reads, holding one entry per CDR3 protein. The sample has about 350,000 distinct CDR3 sequences; 15% to 20% are singletons. This CDR3 comprises 15 residues. V was pared by 3 bases and J by 2 bases, with 11 bases between. Per germline, CDR1 KGHSH and CDR2 LQKENI. What was sequenced was blood. The sequence was collected from a woman between 40 and 50 years old with Graves' ophthalmopathy. The chain recombines TRBV18 with TRBJ1-3; no definite D call. DNA of the CDR3: TGTGCCAGCTCACCTGGTCCCGGTCCTGGAAACACCATATATTTT. It translates to CASSPGPGPGNTIYF.